This T cell receptor beta chain was captured by sequencing in a study of CD8 T cells in ankylosing spondylitis. The junction had 9 bases not matched to a gene; V was cut back by 5 bases and J by 4 bases. The germline V gene encodes CDR1 SGHAT and CDR2 FQNNGV. This CDR3 comprises 15 residues. A word on this clonotype: Antigen: not known.

Findings and caveats of the study: Disease-linked clones proved CD8+ and comparatively uncommon in peripheral blood.

With molecular barcodes, quantitative 5'-RACE was used to make the TCR beta libraries. TCRdb used MiXCR to reprocess the 5' RACE reads, holding one entry per CDR3 protein. Among about 96,000 distinct CDR3 sequences listed, about 27% were seen once. The sample was blood, either unsorted or a sorted T cell fraction (not recorded which). The chain couples TRBV11-2 to TRBJ2-3; 7 bases are shared with TRBD2. This clonotype was sampled from a male donor with ankylosing spondylitis or in good health (not recorded which). This chain's CDR3 is CASSVVRGSADTQYF. The CDR3 nucleotides are TGTGCCAGCAGCGTTGTGCGGGGGTCCGCAGATACGCAGTATTTT.